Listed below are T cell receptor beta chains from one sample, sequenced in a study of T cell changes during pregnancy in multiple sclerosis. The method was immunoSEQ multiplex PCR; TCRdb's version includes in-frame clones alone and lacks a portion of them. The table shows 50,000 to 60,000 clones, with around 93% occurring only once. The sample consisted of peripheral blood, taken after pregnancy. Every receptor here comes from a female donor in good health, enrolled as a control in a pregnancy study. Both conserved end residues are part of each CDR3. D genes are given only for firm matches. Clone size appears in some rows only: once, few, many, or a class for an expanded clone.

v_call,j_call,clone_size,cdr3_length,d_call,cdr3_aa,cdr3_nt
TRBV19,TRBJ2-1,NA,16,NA,CASSISPSAVYNEQFF,TGTGCCAGTAGTATAAGTCCTAGCGCCGTTTACAATGAGCAGTTCTTC
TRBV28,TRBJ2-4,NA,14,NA,CATSQGRDNGIQYF,TGTGCCACCTCTCAGGGCAGGGACAACGGCATTCAGTACTTC
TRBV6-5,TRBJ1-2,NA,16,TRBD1,CASSYIGQGGTGGYTF,TGTGCCAGCAGTTACATCGGACAGGGAGGGACTGGAGGCTACACCTTC
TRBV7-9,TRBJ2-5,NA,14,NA,CASSLVSIQETQYF,TGTGCCAGCAGCTTAGTGAGCATACAAGAGACCCAGTACTTC
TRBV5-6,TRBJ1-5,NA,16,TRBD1,CASSSWTGPSNQPQHF,TGTGCCAGCAGCTCCTGGACAGGGCCCAGCAATCAGCCCCAGCATTTT
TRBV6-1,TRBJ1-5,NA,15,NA,CASSESQGLNQPQHF,TGTGCCAGCAGTGAATCACAGGGTCTCAATCAGCCCCAGCATTTT
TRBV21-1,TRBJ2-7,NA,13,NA,CASSKAQGYEQYF,TGTGCCAGCAGCAAAGCGCAGGGTTACGAGCAGTACTTC
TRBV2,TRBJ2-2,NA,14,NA,CASSGTVNTGELFF,TGTGCCAGCAGTGGGACAGTTAACACCGGGGAGCTGTTTTTT
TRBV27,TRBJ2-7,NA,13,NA,CASTGQTPYEQYF,TGTGCCAGCACCGGACAGACTCCCTACGAGCAGTACTTC
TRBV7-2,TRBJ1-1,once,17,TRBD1,CASSPGTGRGRNTEAFF,TGTGCCAGCAGCCCCGGGACAGGGCGAGGGAGGAACACTGAAGCTTTCTTT
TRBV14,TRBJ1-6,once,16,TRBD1,CASSRTGAWYNSPLHF,TGTGCCAGCAGCCGGACAGGGGCTTGGTATAATTCACCCCTCCACTTT
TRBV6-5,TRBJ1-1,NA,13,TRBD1,CASSSTGGTEAFF,TGTGCCAGCAGTTCCACAGGGGGCACTGAAGCTTTCTTT
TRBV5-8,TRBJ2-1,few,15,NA,CASSLRGLDVNEQFF,TGTGCCAGCAGCTTGAGGGGACTCGACGTGAATGAGCAGTTCTTC
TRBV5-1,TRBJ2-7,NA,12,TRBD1,CASSTTGGEQYF,TGCGCCAGCAGCACTACAGGGGGCGAGCAGTACTTC